These 21 T cell receptor beta chains share one sample of origin, sequenced in a study of blood T cell repertoires in COVID-19. The repertoire was sequenced with immunoSEQ multiplex PCR; TCRdb's copy has only in-frame clones and lacks some. The sample records some 200,000 clones, approximately 80% being singletons. The sample was peripheral blood. Source of these receptors: a woman aged 40 to 49 with COVID-19, enrolled during active disease.

This clone was counted between two and nine times. The chain has TRBV5-4 and TRBJ2-1; 10 positions match TRBD2. Per the germline V gene, CDR1 is SGHNT and CDR2 is YYREEE (reference sequence). Trimming cost V 4 bases and J 8 bases; bases outside gene matches: 12. This CDR3 has 16 amino acids. CDR3 protein: CASSPLLAGVLDEQFF. CDR3 in DNA: TGTGCCAGCAGCCCTCTCCTAGCGGGAGTCCTGGATGAGCAGTTCTTC.

The chain uses TRBV24-1 and TRBJ2-7, with D possibly TRBD2 on 6 matching bases. Germline assignment: CDR1 KGHDR and CDR2 SFDVKD. V lost 8 bases, J lost 6 bases, and 19 bases lay in between. This CDR3 is built from 14 residues. For the CDR3, the DNA is TGTGCCACCATCTATTATCCTTCCGGGGGCGAGCAGTACGTC. This sequence encodes CATIYYPSGGEQYV.

The genes are TRBV5-6 and TRBJ1-6, with 7 bases that match TRBD1. After removal of 1 base from V and 5 bases from J, the junction contained 0 bases not matched to a gene. The germline V gene has CDR1 SGHDT and CDR2 YYEEEE. The CDR3 loop spans 14 amino acids. The CDR3 loop is CASSLTGDNSPLHF. The CDR3 DNA reads as TGTGCCAGCAGCTTGACAGGGGATAATTCACCCCTCCACTTT.

The chain recombines TRBV16 with TRBJ2-7; 7 bases align to TRBD1. CDR1 KGHSY and CDR2 FQNENV come from the germline V gene. This CDR3 region has 15 residues. The V gene end was trimmed by 2 bases and the J gene end by 3 bases; junction bases not matched to a gene: 7. This chain's CDR3 is CASSQTGTDYYEQYF. CDR3 bases: TGTGCCAGCAGCCAAACCGGGACAGATTACTACGAGCAGTACTTC. The full variable domain, rest sourced from reference TRBV16 and TRBJ2-7, is GEEVAQTPKHLVRGEGQKAKLYCAPIKGHSYVFWYQQVLKNEFKFLISFQNENVFDETGMPKERFSAKCLPNSPCSLEIQATKLEDSAVYFCASSQTGTDYYEQYFGPGTRLTVT.

The chain uses TRBV9 and TRBJ1-5; possibly TRBD1 for D (6 bases). Germline V lookup: CDR1 SGDLS, CDR2 YYNGEE. Trimming pared 4 bases from V and 6 bases from J, leaving 17 bases between. The CDR3 sequence is 15 residues long. The CDR3 bases are TGTGCCAGCAGCATCCGAGGGGGGGACGGTCAGCCCCAGCATTTT. Translating gives CASSIRGGDGQPQHF.

The rearrangement joins TRBV29-1 to TRBJ1-5, with 9 positions matching TRBD1. Germline V gives CDR1 SQVTM, CDR2 ANQGSEA. The junction had 4 bases not matched to a gene; V was cut back by 6 bases and J by 1 base. CDR3 length equals 14 residues. Here the CDR3 reads CSVATGGSNQPQHF. The CDR3 nucleotides are TGCAGCGTAGCGACAGGGGGAAGCAATCAGCCCCAGCATTTT.

The V call is TRBV7-3, the J call TRBJ2-3, with 7 positions matching TRBD2. V shed 3 bases, J shed 2 bases, and the junction held 5 bases outside the gene matches. The CDR3 is made up of 15 amino acids. Germline values: CDR1 SGHTA, CDR2 FQGTGA. The CDR3 is CASSFLGGATDTQYF. CDR3 coding DNA: TGTGCCAGCAGCTTCCTGGGAGGGGCCACAGATACGCAGTATTTT.

The chain uses TRBV2 and TRBJ1-4; the D gene is possibly TRBD1 (5 bases). V was cut by 8 bases and J by 8 bases, with 12 bases left in between. This CDR3 comprises 12 residues. Germline-derived CDR1 and CDR2 are SNHLY and FYNNEI. The DNA for the CDR3 is TGTGCCAGCGGGACTCTGGGGGAAAAACTGTTTTTT. It yields the protein CASGTLGEKLFF.

This clone was detected once. The chain employs TRBV7-2 and TRBJ2-6; possibly TRBD1 for D (5 bases). Between the trimmed V and J ends, which lost 3 bases and 3 bases, there was a span of 6 bases. Germline V CDR1 and CDR2: SGHTA, FQGNSA. CDR3 length: 14 amino acids. Here the CDR3 DNA reads TGTGCCAGCAGCTTCAGGGTTGGGGCCAACGTCCTGACTTTC. It yields the protein CASSFRVGANVLTF.

J is TRBJ2-1 and V is TRBV5-1, with D perhaps matching TRBD2 (6 bases). V shed 4 bases and J shed 10 bases, with 18 bases lying between them. Germline assignment: CDR1 SGHRS and CDR2 YFSETQ. There are 14 residues in the CDR3. CDR3 DNA sequence: TGCGCCAGCAGCACCGGGACTTTGGTCCCGGAGCAGTTCTTC. Translated: CASSTGTLVPEQFF.

The chain carries TRBV19 and TRBJ2-4, with 8 bases fitting TRBD2. Germline CDR1 reads LNHDA; CDR2 reads SQIVND (reference sequence). The junction had 11 bases not matched to a gene; V was cut back by 3 bases and J by 1 base. This CDR3 comprises 18 residues. In DNA, the CDR3 is TGTGCCAGTAGTATTGGACGGGAGGGCCCCGGGGCCAAAAACATTCAGTACTTC. It yields the protein CASSIGREGPGAKNIQYF.

This clone showed up just once. The rearrangement uses TRBV5-6 and TRBJ2-7, with 10 positions matching TRBD2. With V trimmed by 1 base and J by 2 bases, 3 bases remained unmatched. The CDR3 totals 15 residues. Germline CDR1 and CDR2: SGHDT and YYEEEE. DNA for the CDR3: TGTGCCAGCAGCTTGTGGAGCGGGAGGGCCTACGAGCAGTACTTC. Its protein is CASSLWSGRAYEQYF.

V gene TRBV4-2 combines with J gene TRBJ2-7; D gene uncertain. V lost 0 bases and J lost 3, with 6 bases in between. Germline CDR1 is LGHNA and CDR2 is YNFKEQ. The CDR3 runs to 13 residues. The CDR3 nucleotides are TGTGCCAGCAGCCAAGATTTCTACTACGAGCAGTACTTC. Residues: CASSQDFYYEQYF.

This sequence joins TRBV2 and TRBJ2-7, with TRBD1 matching over 8 bases. Germline V gene data show CDR1 as SNHLY and CDR2 as FYNNEI. CDR3 size: 13 residues. Unmatched junction bases numbered 4, after V lost 1 base and J lost 8 bases. DNA for the CDR3: TGTGCCAGCAGTGAAGGGACAGGGACGAAGCAGTACGTC. Its protein product is CASSEGTGTKQYV.

The chain links TRBV7-9 to TRBJ1-6; 9 nucleotides match TRBD1. J lost 9 bases, V lost 5 bases, and 5 bases had no gene match. Per germline, CDR1 SEHNR and CDR2 FQNEAQ (reference sequence). This CDR3 spans 14 amino acids. CDR3 region: CASSGTGGSSPLHF. In DNA, the CDR3 is TGTGCCAGCAGCGGTACAGGGGGCAGTTCACCCCTCCACTTT.

The rearrangement uses TRBV10-2 and TRBJ1-5; TRBD1 is a possible D gene (6 bases). This CDR3 spans 17 amino acids. Germline V lookup: CDR1 WSHSY, CDR2 SAAADI. V was cut by 2 bases and J by 3 bases, with 17 bases left in between. CDR3 nucleotides: TGCGCCAGCAGTGAGACTCTCAGACAGGTTACCAATCAGCCCCAGCATTTT. Translated, it gives CASSETLRQVTNQPQHF.

This clone was picked up one time. The chain combines TRBV27 with TRBJ2-7, with TRBD1 identical over 11 bases. Germline CDR1 reads MNHEY; CDR2 reads SMNVEV (reference sequence). The V and J ends lost 6 bases and 3 bases, in that order; junction bases with no gene match: 10. This CDR3 spans 16 amino acids. The CDR3 here is CASSHFGTGGFYEQYF. CDR3 nucleotide sequence: TGTGCCAGCAGCCATTTCGGGACAGGGGGTTTCTACGAGCAGTACTTC.

This chain links TRBV4-1 with TRBJ1-1, with D possibly being TRBD1 (6 bases). Looked up from germline, CDR1 is MGHRA and CDR2 is YSYEKL. CDR3 length equals 15 residues. V was trimmed by 4 bases and J by 1 base, leaving 13 bases between them. The CDR3 sequence is CASSLLTGGNTEAFF. The CDR3 DNA reads TGCGCCAGCAGCCTACTGACAGGCGGGAACACTGAAGCTTTCTTT.

This clone showed up just once. The genes are TRBV19 and TRBJ2-3; 7 bases map to TRBD2. This CDR3 comprises 13 residues. Germline lookup yields CDR1 LNHDA and CDR2 SQIVND (reference sequence). Germline trimming cut 9 bases from V and 0 bases from J; bases unmatched to any gene: 3. This CDR3 is CASRDYSTDTQYF. In nucleotides, the CDR3 is TGTGCCAGCCGGGACTATAGCACAGATACGCAGTATTTT.

J is TRBJ2-7 and V is TRBV28; possibly TRBD1 for D (6 bases). V gave up 5 bases and J gave up 4 bases, with 12 bases separating them. The CDR3 covers 13 residues. The germline V gene encodes CDR1 MDHEN and CDR2 SYDVKM. CDR3 sequence (DNA): TGTGCCAGCAGTCTAACAGGGTCTTACGAGCAGTACGTC. Translation: CASSLTGSYEQYV.

The gene calls are TRBV3-1 (or the pseudogene TRBV3-2) and TRBJ1-2; 11 bases are shared with TRBD1. The V gene end was trimmed by 5 bases and the J gene end by 7 bases; junction bases not matched to a gene: 12. Germline V gene data show CDR1 as LGHDT and CDR2 as YNNKEL (reference sequence). The CDR3 totals 16 residues. The CDR3 loop is CASSGEDRGRYGGYTF. In DNA form, the CDR3 reads TGTGCCAGCAGCGGAGAGGACAGGGGGCGGTACGGTGGCTACACCTTC.